This record concerns one T cell receptor (beta chain) sequence. The germline gives CDR1 KGHSH, CDR2 LQKENI. The CDR3 has 14 amino acids. The data belong to a study of T cell clusters in autoimmune cytopenias. Some 38,000 genome equivalents of blood DNA were amplified for TRB. One tube held mixed TRB-A and TRB-B primer pools for touch-down PCR. For each CDR3 protein, TCRdb gives one entry from its re-call of the multiplex PCR reads, without DNA. The listing records about 14,000 distinct CDR3 sequences. These same data were also listed under a study on T cell repertoires in aging, cancer and after chemotherapy. This second report adds: Repeat sampling of healthy donors over several months to years showed clear clonal overlap. Compared with age-matched healthy donors, untreated hematological or solid cancer patients showed higher blood TCR clonality.

The source of this sequence is a human donor in good health. The sample was peripheral blood. V gene TRBV18 combines with J gene TRBJ2-3. CDR3 sequence: CASSPVIMADTQYF.